The clone carrying this T cell receptor (beta chain) was detected only a few times. Its target is not known. CDR3 length: 13 amino acids. Germline CDR1 is SQVTM and CDR2 is ANQGSEA. V gave up 4 bases and J gave up 3 bases, with 13 bases separating them. This sample was taken from a study of T-cell reconstitution after alpha-beta-depleted transplantation in children. The study's findings and limits: Recipient T cells and thymic progenitors that survived gave rise to the high TCRbeta diversity observed at day 60 in some patients. The study reportedly traced alpha-beta T cells about two months after transplant to several hundred expanded graft clones. The authors attributed T-cell counts and diversity one year after transplant mostly to newly produced T cells.

Researchers prepared the TCRbeta library using unique molecular identifiers, the study reports. TCRdb re-called the PCR reads with MiXCR, one entry per CDR3 protein. The sample contains 200,000 to 300,000 distinct CDR3 sequences, over 20% of which appear only once. The source is a girl aged 2 to 9 with Fanconi anemia, due to receive a stem cell transplant. The sequencing used PBMCs, collected before TCRalphabeta/CD19-depleted stem cell transplant. V gene TRBV29-1 combines with J gene TRBJ2-7; TRBD2 is a possible D gene (6 bases). CDR3 DNA: TGCAGCGTTGTGGGGGGAGGTCACTACGAGCAGTACTTC. As protein: CSVVGGGHYEQYF.